This TCR beta chain stems from a study of beta chain features in type 1 diabetes. Overall study results and limits: Type 1 diabetes patients showed a moderate but significant shortening of TCRB CDR3s in all four CD4+ subsets. Any PCR bias toward short templates would affect both groups alike.

The isolated RNA, all of it, was reverse transcribed, so expressed TCRB transcripts were what got sequenced. Repertoires were generated with immunoSEQ multiplex PCR, while TCRdb's copy carries only in-frame clones and drops some. This table holds about 320,000 clones, 13% to 15% found once. V lost 5 bases and J 0 bases, leaving 10 bases between the germline ends. Looked up from germline, CDR1 is SGHTA and CDR2 is FQGNSA. There are 14 residues in the CDR3. As concerns this clone: Its antigen is currently unknown.

The TCR originated in a man younger than 40 in good health. The sample comprised central memory CD4+ T cells from blood. This rearrangement joins TRBV7-2 to TRBJ1-2; no clear D gene. The CDR3 spells CASSLERTNYGYTF. CDR3 sequence (DNA): TGTGCCAGCAGCCTCGAGAGAACTAACTATGGCTACACCTTC. The complete variable domain, with remaining parts taken from reference TRBV7-2 and TRBJ1-2, reads GAGVSQSPSNKVTEKGKDVELRCDPISGHTALYWYRQSLGQGLEFLIYFQGNSAPDKSGLPSDRFSAERTGGSVSTLTIQRTQQEDSAVYLCASSLERTNYGYTFGSGTRLTVV.